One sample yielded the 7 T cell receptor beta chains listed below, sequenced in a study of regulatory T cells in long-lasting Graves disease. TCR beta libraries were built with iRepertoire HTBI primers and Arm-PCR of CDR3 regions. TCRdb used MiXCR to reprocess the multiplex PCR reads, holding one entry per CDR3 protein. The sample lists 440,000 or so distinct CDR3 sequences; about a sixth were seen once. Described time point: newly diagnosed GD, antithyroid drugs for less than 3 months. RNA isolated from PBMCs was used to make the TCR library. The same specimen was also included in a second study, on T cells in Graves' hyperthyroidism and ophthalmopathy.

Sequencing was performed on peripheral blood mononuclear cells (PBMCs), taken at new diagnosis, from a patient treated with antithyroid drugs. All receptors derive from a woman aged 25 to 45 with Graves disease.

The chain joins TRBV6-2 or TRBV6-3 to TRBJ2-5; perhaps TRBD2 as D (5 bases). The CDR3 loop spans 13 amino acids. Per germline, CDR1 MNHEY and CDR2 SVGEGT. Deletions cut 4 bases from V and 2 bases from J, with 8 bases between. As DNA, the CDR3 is TGTGCCAGCAGTTGGGAGAGACAAGAGACCCAGTACTTC. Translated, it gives CASSWERQETQYF.

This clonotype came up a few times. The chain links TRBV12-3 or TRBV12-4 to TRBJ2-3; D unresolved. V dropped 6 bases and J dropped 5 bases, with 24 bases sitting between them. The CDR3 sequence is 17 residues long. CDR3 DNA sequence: TGTGCCAGCAGGACCCGGACGCCCCCGGACCTTCTAGATACGCAGTATTTT. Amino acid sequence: CASRTRTPPDLLDTQYF.

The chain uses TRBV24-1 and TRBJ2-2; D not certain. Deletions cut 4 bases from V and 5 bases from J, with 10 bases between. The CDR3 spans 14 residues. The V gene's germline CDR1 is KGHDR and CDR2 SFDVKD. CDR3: CATSDGMGTGELFF. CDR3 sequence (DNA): TGTGCCACCAGTGACGGTATGGGGACCGGGGAGCTGTTTTTT.

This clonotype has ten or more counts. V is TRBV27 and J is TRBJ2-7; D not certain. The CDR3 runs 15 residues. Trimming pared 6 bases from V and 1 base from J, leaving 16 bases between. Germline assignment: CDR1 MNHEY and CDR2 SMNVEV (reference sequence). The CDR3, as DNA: TGTGCCAGCAGCTCCAAGGCGGCAGTTTCCTACGAGCAGTACTTC. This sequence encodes CASSSKAAVSYEQYF.

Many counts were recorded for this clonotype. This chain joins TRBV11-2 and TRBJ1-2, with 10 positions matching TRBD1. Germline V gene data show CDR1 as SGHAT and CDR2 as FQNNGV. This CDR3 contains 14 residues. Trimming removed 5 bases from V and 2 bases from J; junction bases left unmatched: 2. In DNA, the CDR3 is TGTGCCAGCAGCATGGGACAGGGGAACTATGGCTACACCTTC. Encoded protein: CASSMGQGNYGYTF.

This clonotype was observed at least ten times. The CDR3: CASSPTGSGGYTF. As DNA, the CDR3 is TGTGCCAGCAGTCCTACAGGGTCAGGGGGCTACACCTTC. The chain couples TRBV27 to TRBJ1-2, with D possibly matching TRBD1 (6 bases). There are 13 residues in the CDR3. In germline, CDR1 is MNHEY, CDR2 SMNVEV (reference sequence). Trimming took 5 bases from V and 8 from J, leaving 15 bases between them.

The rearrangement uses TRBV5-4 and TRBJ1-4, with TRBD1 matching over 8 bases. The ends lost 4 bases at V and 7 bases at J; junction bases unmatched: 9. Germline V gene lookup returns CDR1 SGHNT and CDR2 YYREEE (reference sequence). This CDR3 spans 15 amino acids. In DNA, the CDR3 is TGTGCCAGCAGCGCGTCGGGACAGGAATCTGAAAAACTGTTTTTT. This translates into CASSASGQESEKLFF.